This T cell receptor (beta chain) derives from a study of metastatic and nonmetastatic thyroid tumors. Study-level background: Peripheral blood and tumor or nodule samples from malignant and benign thyroid patients were compared.

Each patient went into thyroid surgery without having received any treatment. TCRdb reprocessed the PCR reads via MiXCR. The table lists 30,000 to 35,000 clones, approximately 20% of them singletons. This clone was seen ten or more times. V dropped 5 bases and J dropped 3 bases, with 11 bases sitting between them. CDR1 and CDR2 (germline): LNHDA, SQIVND (reference sequence). The CDR3 has 13 amino acids. The V call is TRBV19, the J call TRBJ2-7, with D possibly matching TRBD2 (6 bases). The TCR sequence derives from a female donor with papillary thyroid cancer or a benign thyroid nodule (not recorded which). Some clones in this sample may be carry-over from other donors' samples. Sequencing was performed on blood. The CDR3 bases are TGTGCCAGTAGTGTAGGACTAATCTACGAGCAGTACTTC. Its translation is CASSVGLIYEQYF.